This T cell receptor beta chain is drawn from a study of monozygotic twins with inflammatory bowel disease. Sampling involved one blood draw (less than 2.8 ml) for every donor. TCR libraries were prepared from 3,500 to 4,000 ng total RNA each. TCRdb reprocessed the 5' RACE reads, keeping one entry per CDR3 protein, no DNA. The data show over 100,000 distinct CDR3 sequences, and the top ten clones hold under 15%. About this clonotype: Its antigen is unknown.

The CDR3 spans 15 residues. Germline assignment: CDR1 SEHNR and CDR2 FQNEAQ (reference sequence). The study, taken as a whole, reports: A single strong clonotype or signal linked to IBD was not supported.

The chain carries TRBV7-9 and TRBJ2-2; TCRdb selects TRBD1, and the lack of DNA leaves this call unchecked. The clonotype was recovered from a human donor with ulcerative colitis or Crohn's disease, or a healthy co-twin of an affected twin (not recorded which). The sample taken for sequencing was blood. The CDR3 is CASSPDRYTPGELFF.